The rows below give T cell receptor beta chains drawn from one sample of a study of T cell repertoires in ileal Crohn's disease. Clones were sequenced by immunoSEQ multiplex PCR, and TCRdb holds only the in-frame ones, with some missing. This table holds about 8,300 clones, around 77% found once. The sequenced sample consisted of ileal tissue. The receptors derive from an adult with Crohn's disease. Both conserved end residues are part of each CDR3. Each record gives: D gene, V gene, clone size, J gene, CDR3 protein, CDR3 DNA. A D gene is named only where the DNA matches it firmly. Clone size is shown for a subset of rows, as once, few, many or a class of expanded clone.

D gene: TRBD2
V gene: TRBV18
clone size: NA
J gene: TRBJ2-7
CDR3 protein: CASSLREGTTYEQYF
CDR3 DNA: TGTGCCAGCTCACTCAGGGAGGGAACCACCTACGAGCAGTACTTC

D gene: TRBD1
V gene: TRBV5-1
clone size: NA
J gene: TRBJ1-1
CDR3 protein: CASRIGQGGTEAFF
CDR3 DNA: TGCGCCAGCAGAATCGGACAGGGGGGTACTGAAGCTTTCTTT

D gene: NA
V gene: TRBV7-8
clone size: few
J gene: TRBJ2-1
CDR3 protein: CASHRLVYNEQFF
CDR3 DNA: TGTGCCAGCCACCGCCTAGTTTACAATGAGCAGTTCTTC

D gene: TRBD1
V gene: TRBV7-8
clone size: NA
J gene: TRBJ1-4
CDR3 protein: CASSSRTGVNEKLFF
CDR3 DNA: TGTGCCAGCAGCTCTCGGACAGGGGTTAATGAAAAACTGTTTTTT

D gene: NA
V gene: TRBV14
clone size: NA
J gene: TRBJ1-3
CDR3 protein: CASSQGAPHSGNTIYF
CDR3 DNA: TGTGCCAGCAGCCAAGGGGCCCCACACTCTGGAAACACCATATATTTT

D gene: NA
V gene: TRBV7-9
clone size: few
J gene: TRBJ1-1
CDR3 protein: CASSTTTGMNTEAFF
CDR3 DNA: TGTGCCAGCAGCACTACGACGGGAATGAACACTGAAGCTTTCTTT

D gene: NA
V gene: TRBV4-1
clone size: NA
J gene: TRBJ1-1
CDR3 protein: CASSQERVPTWNTEAFF
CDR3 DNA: TGCGCCAGCAGCCAAGAGCGGGTCCCGACCTGGAACACTGAAGCTTTCTTT

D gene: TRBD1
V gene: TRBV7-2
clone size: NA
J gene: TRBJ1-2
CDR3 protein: CASSPGQGFNYGYTF
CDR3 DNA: TGTGCCAGCAGCCCGGGACAGGGTTTCAACTATGGCTACACCTTC

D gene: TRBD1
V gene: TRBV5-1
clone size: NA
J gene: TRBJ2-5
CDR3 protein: CASSLMGQGKQETQYF
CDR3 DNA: TGCGCCAGCAGCTTGATGGGACAGGGGAAGCAAGAGACCCAGTACTTC

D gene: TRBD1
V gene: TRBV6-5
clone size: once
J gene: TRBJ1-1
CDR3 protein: CASSYRGTGLGTEAFF
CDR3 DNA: TGTGCCAGCAGTTACCGGGGGACAGGGCTGGGCACTGAAGCTTTCTTT

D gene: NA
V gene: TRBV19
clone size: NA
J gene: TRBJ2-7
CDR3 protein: CASSIRGWSGPPYEQYF
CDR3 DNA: TGTGCCAGTAGTATACGTGGGTGGTCAGGCCCACCCTACGAGCAGTACTTC

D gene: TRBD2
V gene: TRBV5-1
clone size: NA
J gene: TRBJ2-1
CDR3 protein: CASSSPPGLGDHEQFF
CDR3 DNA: TGCGCCAGCAGCTCACCTCCGGGACTAGGAGACCATGAGCAGTTCTTC

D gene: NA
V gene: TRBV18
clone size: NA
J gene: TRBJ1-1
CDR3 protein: CASSPVAGLMNTEAFF
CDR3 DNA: TGTGCCAGCTCACCGGTTGCGGGACTCATGAACACTGAAGCTTTCTTT

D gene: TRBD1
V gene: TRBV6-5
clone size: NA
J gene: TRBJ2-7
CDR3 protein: CASSYSGTGPYEQYF
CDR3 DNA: TGTGCCAGCAGTTACTCCGGGACAGGACCCTACGAGCAGTACTTC

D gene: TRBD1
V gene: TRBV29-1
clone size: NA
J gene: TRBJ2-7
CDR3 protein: CSVSNRGRGGEQYF
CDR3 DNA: TGCAGCGTTAGTAACAGGGGGCGTGGGGGCGAGCAGTACTTC

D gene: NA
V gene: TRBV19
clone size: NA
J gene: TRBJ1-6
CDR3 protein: CASSIPPSPAYTSPLHF
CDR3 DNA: TGTGCCAGTAGTATCCCTCCTAGCCCAGCCTATACTTCACCCCTCCACTTT

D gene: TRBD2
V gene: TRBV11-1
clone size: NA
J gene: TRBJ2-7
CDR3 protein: CASSLGTSGRPRYEQYF
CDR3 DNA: TGTGCCAGCAGCTTAGGGACTAGCGGGAGACCACGCTACGAGCAGTACTTC

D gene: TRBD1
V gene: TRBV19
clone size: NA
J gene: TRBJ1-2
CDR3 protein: CASSSGTGNYGYTF
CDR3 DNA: TGTGCCAGTAGTTCCGGGACAGGGAACTATGGCTACACCTTC

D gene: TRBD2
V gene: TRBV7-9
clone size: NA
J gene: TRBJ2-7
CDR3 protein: CASSLGLAGYSYEQYF
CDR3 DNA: TGTGCCAGCAGCCTCGGACTAGCGGGGTACTCCTACGAGCAGTACTTC

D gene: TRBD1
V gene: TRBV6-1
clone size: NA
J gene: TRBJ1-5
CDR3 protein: CASHRGAGNQPQHF
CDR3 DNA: TGTGCCAGCCACAGGGGAGCAGGCAATCAGCCCCAGCATTTT

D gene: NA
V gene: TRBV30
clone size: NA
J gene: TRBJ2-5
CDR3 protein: CAWSVLETQYF
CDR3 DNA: TGTGCCTGGAGTGTACTCGAGACCCAGTACTTC

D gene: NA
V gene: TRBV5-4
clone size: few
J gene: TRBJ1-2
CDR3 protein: CASSLDPEDFYGYTF
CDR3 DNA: TGTGCCAGCAGCTTGGATCCGGAGGACTTCTATGGCTACACCTTC

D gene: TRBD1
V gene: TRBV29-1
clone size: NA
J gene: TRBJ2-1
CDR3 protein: CSVHNRGHNEQFF
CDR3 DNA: TGCAGCGTTCACAACAGGGGACACAATGAGCAGTTCTTC

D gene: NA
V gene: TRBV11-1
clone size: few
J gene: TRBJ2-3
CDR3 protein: CASSFGSAADTQYF
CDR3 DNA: TGTGCCAGCAGCTTTGGGAGTGCCGCAGATACGCAGTATTTT

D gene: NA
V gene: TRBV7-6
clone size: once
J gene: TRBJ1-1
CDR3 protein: CASSQQDSLNTEAFF
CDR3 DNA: TGTGCCAGCAGCCAACAAGACAGTCTGAACACTGAAGCTTTCTTT

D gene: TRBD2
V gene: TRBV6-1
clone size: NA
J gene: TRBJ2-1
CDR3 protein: CASSGLAGGNEQFF
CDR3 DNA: TGTGCCAGCAGTGGACTAGCGGGGGGCAATGAGCAGTTCTTC

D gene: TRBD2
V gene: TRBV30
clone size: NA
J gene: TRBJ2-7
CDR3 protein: CAWSVLAGVSEQYF
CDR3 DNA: TGTGCCTGGAGTGTACTAGCGGGAGTCTCCGAGCAGTACTTC

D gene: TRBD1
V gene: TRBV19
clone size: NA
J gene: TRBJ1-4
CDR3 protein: CASSTGTGDEKLFF
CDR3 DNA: TGTGCCAGTAGTACCGGGACAGGGGACGAAAAACTGTTTTTT

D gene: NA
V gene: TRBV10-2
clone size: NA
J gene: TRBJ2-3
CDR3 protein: CASSKGGSGADTQYF
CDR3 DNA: TGCGCCAGCTCCAAGGGGGGGAGTGGGGCAGATACGCAGTATTTT

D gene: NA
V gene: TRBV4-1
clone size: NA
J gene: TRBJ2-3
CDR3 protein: CASSQVGRYYGSDTQYF
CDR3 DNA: TGCGCCAGCAGCCAAGTAGGCAGGTATTATGGGTCAGATACGCAGTATTTT

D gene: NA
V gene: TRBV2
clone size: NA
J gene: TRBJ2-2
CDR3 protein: CASSEDRALNTGELFF
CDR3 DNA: TGTGCCAGCAGTGAAGACAGGGCTCTGAACACCGGGGAGCTGTTTTTT

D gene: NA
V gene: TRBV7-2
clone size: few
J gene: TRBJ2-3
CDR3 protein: CASSPRGAGDTQYF
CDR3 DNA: TGTGCCAGCAGCCCCCGGGGTGCCGGGGATACGCAGTATTTT

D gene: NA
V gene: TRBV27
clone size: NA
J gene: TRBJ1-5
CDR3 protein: CASAPGSNQPQHF
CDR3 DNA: TGTGCCAGCGCCCCGGGGAGCAATCAGCCCCAGCATTTT

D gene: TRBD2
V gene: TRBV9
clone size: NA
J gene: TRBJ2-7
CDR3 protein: CACLTTRGGSYEQYF
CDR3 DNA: TGTGCCTGCCTAACAACACGGGGGGGTTCCTACGAGCAGTACTTC

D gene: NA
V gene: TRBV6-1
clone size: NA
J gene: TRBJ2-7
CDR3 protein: CASSENREREQYF
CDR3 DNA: TGTGCCAGCAGTGAAAACAGGGAGCGCGAGCAGTACTTC

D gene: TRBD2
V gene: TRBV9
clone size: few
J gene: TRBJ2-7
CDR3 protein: CASSVGLAGDEQYF
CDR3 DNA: TGTGCCAGCAGCGTCGGGCTAGCGGGGGACGAGCAGTACTTC

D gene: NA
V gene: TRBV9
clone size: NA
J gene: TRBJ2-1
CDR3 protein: CASSPRGGLSSYNEQFF
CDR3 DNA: TGTGCCAGCAGCCCGAGGGGGGGATTGAGCTCCTACAATGAGCAGTTCTTC

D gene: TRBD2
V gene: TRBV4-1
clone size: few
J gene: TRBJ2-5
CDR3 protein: CASSGGERGTQYF
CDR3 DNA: TGCGCCAGCAGTGGGGGGGAGAGGGGGACCCAGTACTTC